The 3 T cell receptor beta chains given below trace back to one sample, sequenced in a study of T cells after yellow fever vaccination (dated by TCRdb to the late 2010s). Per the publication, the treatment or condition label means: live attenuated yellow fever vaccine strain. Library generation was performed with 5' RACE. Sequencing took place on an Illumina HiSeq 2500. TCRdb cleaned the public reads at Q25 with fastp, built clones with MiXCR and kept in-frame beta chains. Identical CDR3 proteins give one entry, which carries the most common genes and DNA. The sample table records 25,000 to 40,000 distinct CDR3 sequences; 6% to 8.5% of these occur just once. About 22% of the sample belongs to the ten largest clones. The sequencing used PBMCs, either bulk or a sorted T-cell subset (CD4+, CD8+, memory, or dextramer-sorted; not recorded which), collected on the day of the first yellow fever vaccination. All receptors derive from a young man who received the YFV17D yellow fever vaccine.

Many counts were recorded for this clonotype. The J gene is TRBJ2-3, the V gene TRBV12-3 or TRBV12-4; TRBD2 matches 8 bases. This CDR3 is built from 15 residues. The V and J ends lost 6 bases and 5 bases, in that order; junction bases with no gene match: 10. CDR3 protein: CASSLSGGALDTQYF. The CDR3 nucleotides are TGTGCCAGCAGCCTAAGCGGGGGAGCCTTAGATACGCAGTATTTT.

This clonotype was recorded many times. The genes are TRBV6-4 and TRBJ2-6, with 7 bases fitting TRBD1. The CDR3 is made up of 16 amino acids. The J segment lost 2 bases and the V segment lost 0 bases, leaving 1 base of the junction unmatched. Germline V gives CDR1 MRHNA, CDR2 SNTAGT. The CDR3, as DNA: TGTGCCAGCAGTGACTCAGGGGGCGCTGGGGCCAACGTCCTGACTTTC. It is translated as CASSDSGGAGANVLTF.

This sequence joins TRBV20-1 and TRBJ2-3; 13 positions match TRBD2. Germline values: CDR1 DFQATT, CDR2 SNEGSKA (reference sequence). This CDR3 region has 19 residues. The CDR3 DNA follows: TGCTGTGGTCAGACTCCCCGACTAGCGGGGGGCCTTAATGATGGTACGCAGTATTTT. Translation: CCGQTPRLAGGLNDGTQYF.